Shown below are 10 T cell receptor beta chains from a single sample sequenced in a study of identical twins. Each CDR3 protein gets one entry after TCRdb re-called the 5' RACE reads with MiXCR. Of 200,000 to 250,000 distinct CDR3 sequences in the sample, around 6.9% are singletons; the top ten hold roughly 2%. This same sample was also part of a study on yellow fever vaccine responses in identical twins.

Material: memory (CD45RO+) T cells sorted from blood. The source of these receptors is a woman aged 18 to 35 in good health.

This rearrangement joins TRBV6-1 to TRBJ2-1; 7 bases agree with TRBD1. This CDR3 contains 15 residues. Trimming took 1 base from V and 0 from J; bases not matched to a gene: 0. Germline values: CDR1 MNHNS, CDR2 SASEGT. DNA of the CDR3: TGTGCCAGCAGTGAAGGGACAGGCTCCTACAATGAGCAGTTCTTC. It codes for CASSEGTGSYNEQFF.

Here the CDR3 reads CASSSRGALGETQYF. The CDR3 DNA follows: TGTGCCAGCAGCTCCCGCGGGGCGCTTGGAGAGACCCAGTACTTC. This chain uses TRBV7-9 with TRBJ2-5, with a tentative D call TRBD2 (6 bases). CDR3 length: 15 amino acids. Trimming removed 4 bases at V and 4 bases at J, with 16 bases between. Germline CDR1 reads SEHNR; CDR2 reads FQNEAQ (reference sequence).

The sample holds many counts of this clonotype. The V and J genes are TRBV7-9 and TRBJ1-2; 8 positions agree with TRBD1. J was trimmed by 8 bases and V by 3 bases; bases with no gene match: 11. The CDR3 extends over 15 amino acids. Germline V gives CDR1 SEHNR, CDR2 FQNEAQ (reference sequence). The CDR3 DNA sequence: TGTGCCAGCAGCTTTGCAGGGGGCGACAGGGAAGGCTACACCTTC. This codes for CASSFAGGDREGYTF.

This clonotype occurred many times. This chain connects TRBV29-1 to TRBJ2-4; D is undetermined. From germline, CDR1 is SQVTM and CDR2 ANQGSEA. This CDR3 region has 15 residues. V was shortened by 2 bases and J by 0 bases, with 11 bases between the two germline ends. CDR3 sequence reads: CSVESGGLAKNIQYF. The CDR3 nucleotides are TGCAGCGTTGAAAGTGGTGGGCTAGCCAAAAACATTCAGTACTTC. The variable domain in full, with the rest retrieved from reference TRBV29-1 and TRBJ2-4, is SAVISQKPSRDICQRGTSLTIQCQVDSQVTMMFWYRQQPGQSLTLIATANQGSEATYESGFVIDKFPISRPNLTFSTLTVSNMSPEDSSIYLCSVESGGLAKNIQYFGAGTRLSVL.

The chain is built from TRBV24-1 and TRBJ1-1, with 7 positions matching TRBD1. The germline gives CDR1 KGHDR, CDR2 SFDVKD. After removal of 4 bases from V and 5 bases from J, the junction contained 3 bases not matched to a gene. The CDR3 covers 13 residues. CDR3 amino acids: CATSERGRTEAFF. CDR3 sequence (DNA): TGTGCCACCAGTGAAAGGGGGCGGACTGAAGCTTTCTTT.

This clonotype showed up just a few times. The gene calls are TRBV7-2 and TRBJ2-1; no clear D. The CDR3 has 16 residues. CDR1 and CDR2 (germline): SGHTA, FQGNSA. V lost 4 bases and J 6 bases, leaving 19 bases between the germline ends. This CDR3 reads CASSSTAVRIFNEQFF. Written as DNA, the CDR3 is TGTGCCAGCAGCTCGACTGCCGTACGCATTTTCAATGAGCAGTTCTTC.

The V gene is TRBV7-3, the J gene TRBJ2-3; D is perhaps TRBD2 (5 bases). The CDR3 length is 15 residues. Trimming shortened V by 3 bases and J by 5 bases, and 15 bases separated the two germline ends. Germline assignment: CDR1 SGHTA and CDR2 FQGTGA. CDR3 in amino acids: CASSLGPGYGDTQYF. The CDR3 DNA reads as TGTGCCAGCAGCTTGGGTCCGGGGTATGGAGATACGCAGTATTTT.

This clonotype has only a few counts. The chain joins TRBV28 to TRBJ2-5; D uncertain. Trimming took 2 bases from V and 5 from J, leaving 15 bases between them. This CDR3 is 15 amino acids long. From germline, CDR1 is MDHEN and CDR2 SYDVKM. CDR3 region: CASSLSVGFGETQYF. The CDR3 DNA is TGTGCCAGCAGTTTAAGTGTAGGGTTTGGGGAGACCCAGTACTTC.

Many counts were recorded for this clonotype. The chain is built from TRBV15 and TRBJ2-7, with D perhaps matching TRBD1 (5 bases). The CDR3 contains 14 residues. Germline lookup yields CDR1 LNHNV and CDR2 YYDKDF (reference sequence). Trimming removed 0 bases at V and 3 bases at J, with 9 bases between. The CDR3 loop reads CATSRETADYEQYF. CDR3 nucleotides: TGTGCCACCAGCAGAGAGACAGCCGACTACGAGCAGTACTTC.

This clonotype has a handful of counts. The DNA is left out, because the CDR3 cannot be placed on it with certainty; the CDR3 is given as TCRdb lists it. The gene calls are TRBV29-1 and TRBJ2-2; the table's D gene call, TRBD1, was not cross checked with the DNA. Germline loops: CDR1 SQVTM, CDR2 ANQGSEA. The CDR3 extends over 14 residues, inclusive of both ends. CDR3 loop: CSASTGEAGELFFF.